The 21 T cell receptor beta chains below were found in one sample sequenced in a study of T cell responses to AZD1222 COVID-19 vaccine. Generated by immunoSEQ multiplex PCR, the TCRdb table keeps only in-frame clones and is missing some. The profile shows fewer than 200,000 clones, roughly 88% of them singletons. The sequenced sample was peripheral blood, obtained 28 days after the second AZD1222 dose. Source of these receptors: an adult who received the AZD1222 COVID-19 vaccine.

This clone occurred a few times. This chain uses TRBV5-8 with TRBJ2-1; no reliable D call. The CDR3 sequence is 10 residues long. CDR1 and CDR2 from the germline V gene are SGHTS and YDEGEE. V lost 4 bases to trimming and J lost 12 bases, with 8 bases between them. The chain's CDR3 is CASSGRMQFF. CDR3 bases: TGTGCCAGCAGCGGAAGGATGCAGTTCTTC.

CDR3 bases: TGCAGTGCTAGTGTCCCAGGGGTGAACACTGAAGCTTTCTTT. Translating it yields CSASVPGVNTEAFF. This chain joins TRBV20-1 and TRBJ1-1; tentative D call: TRBD1 (6 bases). The CDR3 is 14 residues long. Deletions cut 3 bases from V and 0 bases from J, with 11 bases between. Germline V CDR1 and CDR2: DFQATT, SNEGSKA (reference sequence).

This rearrangement joins TRBV28 to TRBJ1-2, with D perhaps matching TRBD1 (5 bases). The germline V gene has CDR1 MDHEN and CDR2 SYDVKM. The CDR3 runs 14 residues. V was shortened by 9 bases and J by 3 bases, with 17 bases between the two germline ends. The CDR3, as DNA: TGTGCCAGTCAGAGGCCCGGGACCGACTATGGCTACACCTTC. This sequence encodes CASQRPGTDYGYTF.

The rearrangement links TRBV4-2 to TRBJ2-3; D may be TRBD2 (7 bases). This CDR3 has 15 amino acids. Trimming removed 1 base from V and 5 bases from J, with 13 bases in between. In germline, CDR1 is LGHNA, CDR2 YNFKEQ. DNA for the CDR3: TGTGCCAGCAGCCAAGCGGGGGGCGGAGTAGATACGCAGTATTTT. This gives the protein CASSQAGGGVDTQYF.

V usage is TRBV27 and J usage is TRBJ1-3; D remains ambiguous. The CDR3 extends over 16 amino acids. Trimming shortened V by 6 bases and J by 0 bases, and 15 bases separated the two germline ends. Germline lookup yields CDR1 MNHEY and CDR2 SMNVEV (reference sequence). The CDR3 DNA follows: TGTGCCAGCAGACCTTCCGGACTGCCCTCTGGAAACACCATATATTTT. It specifies CASRPSGLPSGNTIYF.

The CDR3 DNA follows: TGTGCCAGCAGTTTTGGACCTTACGAGCAGTACTTC. Protein sequence: CASSFGPYEQYF. The chain employs TRBV6-2 or TRBV6-3 and TRBJ2-7; D is undetermined. Germline V gene lookup returns CDR1 MNHEY and CDR2 SVGEGT. Trimming stripped 4 bases from V and 4 bases from J, with 8 bases between. The CDR3 consists of 12 residues.

The chain couples TRBV2 to TRBJ1-1; 9 bases agree with TRBD1. The J segment lost 5 bases and the V segment lost 6 bases, leaving 7 bases of the junction unmatched. This CDR3 is built from 14 residues. The germline V gene has CDR1 SNHLY and CDR2 FYNNEI. The CDR3 sequence is CASSVGQGKTEAFF. In nucleotides, the CDR3 is TGTGCCAGCAGCGTAGGACAGGGGAAGACTGAAGCTTTCTTT. Full variable domain (remainder filled in from reference TRBV2 and TRBJ1-1): EPEVTQTPSHQVTQMGQEVILRCVPISNHLYFYWYRQILGQKVEFLVSFYNNEISEKSEIFDDQFSVERPDGSNFTLKIRSTKLEDSAMYFCASSVGQGKTEAFFGQGTRLTVV.

The rearrangement joins TRBV9 to TRBJ2-3, with TRBD2 as a possible D gene (5 bases). V dropped 0 bases and J dropped 3 bases, with 11 bases sitting between them. Looked up from germline, CDR1 is SGDLS and CDR2 is YYNGEE. The CDR3 has 15 residues. The CDR3 nucleotides are TGTGCCAGCAGCGTAGTGGCTAGCATAACAGATACGCAGTATTTT. Translation gives CASSVVASITDTQYF.

The J gene is TRBJ1-6, the V gene TRBV27; D uncertain. The CDR3 sequence is 14 residues long. In germline, CDR1 is MNHEY, CDR2 SMNVEV (reference sequence). V was shortened by 6 bases and J by 6 bases, with 12 bases between the two germline ends. The DNA for the CDR3 is TGTGCCAGCAGCCCCCTGCAGGTTAATTCACCCCTCCACTTT. It codes for CASSPLQVNSPLHF.

The V and J genes are TRBV7-2 and TRBJ1-3; D gene ambiguous. V was shortened by 2 bases and J by 4 bases, with 12 bases between the two germline ends. Looked up from germline, CDR1 is SGHTA and CDR2 is FQGNSA. The CDR3 has 15 amino acids. CDR3 in amino acids: CASSLSLGSGNTIYF. For the CDR3, the DNA is TGTGCCAGCAGCTTATCACTTGGGTCCGGAAACACCATATATTTT.

The chain combines TRBV28 with TRBJ2-1; 11 bases fit TRBD2. Unmatched junction bases numbered 9, after V lost 8 bases and J lost 6 bases. CDR3 length equals 15 residues. Germline V CDR1 and CDR2: MDHEN, SYDVKM. DNA for the CDR3: TGTGCCAGCCCGCCCGCTAGCGGGGGGCCCAATGAGCAGTTCTTC. It specifies CASPPASGGPNEQFF. Drawing the rest from reference TRBV28 and TRBJ2-1, the complete variable domain is DVKVTQSSRYLVKRTGEKVFLECVQDMDHENMFWYRQDPGLGLRLIYFSYDVKMKEKGDIPEGYSVSREKKERFSLILESASTNQTSMYLCASPPASGGPNEQFFGPGTRLTVL.

The rearrangement links TRBV5-1 to TRBJ2-2; D unresolved. Germline assignment: CDR1 SGHRS and CDR2 YFSETQ. Trimming removed 5 bases from V and 7 bases from J, with 15 bases in between. The CDR3 consists of 14 residues. The chain's CDR3 is CASRTPGTGGELFF. In nucleotides, the CDR3 is TGCGCCAGCAGGACTCCGGGTACGGGCGGGGAGCTGTTTTTT. Full variable domain (outside the CDR3, taken from reference TRBV5-1 and TRBJ2-2): KAGVTQTPRYLIKTRGQQVTLSCSPISGHRSVSWYQQTPGQGLQFLFEYFSETQRNKGNFPGRFSGRQFSNSRSEMNVSTLELGDSALYLCASRTPGTGGELFFGEGSRLTVL.

The gene calls are TRBV6-1 and TRBJ2-3, with D possibly matching TRBD2 (6 bases). The germline V gene has CDR1 MNHNS and CDR2 SASEGT. Deletions cut 1 base from V and 1 base from J, with 9 bases between. The CDR3 loop spans 15 amino acids. The CDR3 here is CASSEGGVRTDTQYF. The CDR3 nucleotides read TGTGCCAGCAGTGAAGGGGGGGTTCGCACAGATACGCAGTATTTT.

The gene calls are TRBV25-1 and TRBJ2-5; TRBD2 might be the D (6 bases). The V gene's germline CDR1 is MGHDK and CDR2 SYGVNS. Trimming pared 6 bases from V and 1 base from J, leaving 12 bases between. The CDR3 is made up of 14 amino acids. CDR3 in DNA: TGTGCCAGCAGCGTCGGGGGTGCCCAAGAGACCCAGTACTTC. This encodes CASSVGGAQETQYF. The variable domain in full, with the rest retrieved from reference TRBV25-1 and TRBJ2-5, is EADIYQTPRYLVIGTGKKITLECSQTMGHDKMYWYQQDPGMELHLIHYSYGVNSTEKGDLSSESTVSRIRTEHFPLTLESARPSHTSQYLCASSVGGAQETQYFGPGTRLLVL.

The CDR3 nucleotides are TGCAGCGTTGAAGTGGGACAGGGAGAGCGTGGCTACACCTTC. Translating it yields CSVEVGQGERGYTF. This chain links TRBV29-1 with TRBJ1-2, with 9 bases fitting TRBD1. V lost 1 base and J lost 7; bases outside the gene matches: 7. The length of the CDR3 is 14 residues. The germline V gene has CDR1 SQVTM and CDR2 ANQGSEA.

This rearrangement joins TRBV6-5 to TRBJ1-6; no clear D. Germline lookup yields CDR1 MNHEY and CDR2 SVGAGI. This CDR3 is built from 13 residues. The V and J ends lost 6 bases and 6 bases respectively, with 9 bases between them. The CDR3 bases are TGTGCCAGCAGGGAGGGAGGTAATTCACCCCTCCACTTT. Translating gives CASREGGNSPLHF.

CDR3 nucleotide sequence: TGCAGTGCTAGTAGGGGAGGCACTGAAGCTTTCTTT. Translated: CSASRGGTEAFF. The chain combines TRBV20-1 with TRBJ1-1, with D maybe TRBD1 (5 bases). Germline V gene sequence: CDR1 DFQATT, CDR2 SNEGSKA (reference sequence). This CDR3 is built from 12 residues. V was pared by 3 bases and J by 4 bases, with 9 bases between.

The chain carries TRBV5-1 and TRBJ2-7, with unresolved D. Germline V gives CDR1 SGHRS, CDR2 YFSETQ. The CDR3 consists of 15 residues. V was shortened by 0 bases and J by 2 bases, with 12 bases between the two germline ends. In nucleotides, the CDR3 is TGCGCCAGCAGCTTGGAATTAGCTGGGACCTACGAGCAGTACTTC. Residues: CASSLELAGTYEQYF.

This clone came up once. The CDR3 loop reads CASSPLRAGGSDTQYF. The CDR3 coding sequence is TGTGCCAGCAGCCCCTTGAGAGCGGGGGGCTCAGATACGCAGTATTTT. V usage is TRBV3-1 (or the pseudogene TRBV3-2) and J usage is TRBJ2-3; 9 nucleotides match TRBD2. The CDR3 has 16 amino acids. CDR1 is LGHDT and CDR2 is YNNKEL in the germline V gene (reference sequence). V trimming: 4 bases; J trimming: 4 bases; junction bases outside the gene matches: 9.

The CDR3 DNA reads TGTGCCAGTAGTTCACTAGCGGGGGGAGAGACCCAGTACTTC. It encodes CASSSLAGGETQYF. The chain combines TRBV19 with TRBJ2-5, with 12 bases matching TRBD2. The CDR3 contains 14 residues. V shed 5 bases, J shed 4 bases, and the junction held 2 bases outside the gene matches. Germline V gives CDR1 LNHDA, CDR2 SQIVND (reference sequence).

The rearrangement uses TRBV15 and TRBJ1-5, with no clear D. V lost 2 bases and J 5 bases, leaving 16 bases between the germline ends. Germline loops: CDR1 LNHNV, CDR2 YYDKDF (reference sequence). This CDR3 has 16 amino acids. For the CDR3, the DNA is TGTGCCACCAGCAGACAGATGGTTGGGATCGATCAGCCCCAGCATTTT. Translating gives CATSRQMVGIDQPQHF.